These 5 T cell receptor beta chains originate from one sample sequenced in a study of T-cell memory formation after mild COVID-19 (dated by TCRdb to the early 2020s). The library was obtained by 5' RACE. Data came from an Illumina NovaSeq 6000. TCRdb applied fastp at Q25 and MiXCR to the public reads, then kept only in-frame beta chains. Under each unique CDR3 protein, matching rows form one entry showing the most common genes and DNA. Counted in this sample were about 110,000 distinct CDR3 sequences; over 10% of them appeared once. The ten biggest clones cover 27% of the sample. The sample taken for sequencing was PBMCs or a T cell subset sorted from them (not recorded which). The receptor source for this set is an adult woman who had mild COVID-19 (a few samples of this study predate the infection). The sample titles of this study are shuffled in the database, so cell type and time point are left out; the donor was told from shared clones.

The chain combines TRBV3-1 with TRBJ2-2, with 7 bases matching TRBD2. Germline loops: CDR1 LGHDT, CDR2 YNNKEL (reference sequence). V gave up 4 bases and J gave up 1 base; unmatched junction bases: 9. This CDR3 is 17 amino acids long. As DNA, the CDR3 is TGTGCCAGCAGCCCTCTAGCGGAGACGATGAACACCGGGGAGCTGTTTTTT. Its protein is CASSPLAETMNTGELFF.

This rearrangement joins TRBV30 to TRBJ2-7; possible D gene TRBD2, 5 bases. The CDR3 covers 13 residues. In germline, CDR1 is GTSNPN, CDR2 SVGIG (reference sequence). Between the trimmed V and J ends, which lost 7 bases and 1 base, there was a span of 14 bases. The CDR3: CAFLWEPSYEQYF. The CDR3, as DNA: TGTGCCTTTTTGTGGGAGCCGTCCTACGAGCAGTACTTC.

The gene calls are TRBV5-6 and TRBJ2-1, with TRBD1 identical over 8 bases. Germline CDR1 reads SGHDT; CDR2 reads YYEEEE. This CDR3 region has 16 residues. J gave up 8 bases and V 5 bases, and 15 bases lay outside the gene matches. DNA of the CDR3: TGTGCCAGCAGGGATATGGACAGGGTTTTGATCCATGAGCAGTTCTTC. This sequence encodes CASRDMDRVLIHEQFF.

This chain connects TRBV27 to TRBJ2-7, with 9 positions matching TRBD2. This CDR3 spans 15 amino acids. Germline assignment: CDR1 MNHEY and CDR2 SMNVEV (reference sequence). The ends lost 6 bases at V and 7 bases at J; junction bases unmatched: 13. CDR3 nucleotide sequence: TGTGCCAGCAGGGAGTTTAGCGGGAGTTTGGGTGAGCAGTACTTC. Translating gives CASREFSGSLGEQYF.

This clonotype was detected a few times. The chain links TRBV12-3 or TRBV12-4 to TRBJ1-2; D is uncertain. The germline V and J ends were trimmed by 3 bases and 6 bases, with 8 bases remaining between them. The CDR3 totals 12 residues. The CDR3 nucleotides read TGTGCCAGCAGTTTTTCGGGAAATGGCTACACCTTC. The encoded protein is CASSFSGNGYTF.